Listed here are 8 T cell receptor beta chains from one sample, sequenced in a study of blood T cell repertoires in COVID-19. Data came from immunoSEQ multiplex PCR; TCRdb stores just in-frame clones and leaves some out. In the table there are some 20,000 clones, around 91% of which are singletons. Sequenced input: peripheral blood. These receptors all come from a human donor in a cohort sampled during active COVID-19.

CDR3 loop: CATSGAGLGSNEQFF. The CDR3 DNA follows: TGTGCCACCAGTGGTGCCGGACTAGGGTCCAATGAGCAGTTCTTC. The rearrangement links TRBV24-1 to TRBJ2-1; 7 bases map to TRBD2. The CDR3 runs 15 residues. V dropped 5 bases and J dropped 6; count of bases not matched to a gene: 9. Germline V lookup: CDR1 KGHDR, CDR2 SFDVKD.

The CDR3 DNA is TGTGCCAGTAGTACAACCGGGACAAGGGGTCAGCCCCAGCATTTT. This sequence encodes CASSTTGTRGQPQHF. The genes are TRBV19 and TRBJ1-5; D might be TRBD1 (6 bases). The CDR3 covers 15 residues. Trimming shortened V by 4 bases and J by 6 bases, and 16 bases separated the two germline ends. Germline V gene lookup returns CDR1 LNHDA and CDR2 SQIVND (reference sequence). The whole variable domain, filled in from reference TRBV19 and TRBJ1-5, reads DGGITQSPKYLFRKEGQNVTLSCEQNLNHDAMYWYRQDPGQGLRLIYYSQIVNDFQKGDIAEGYSVSREKKESFPLTVTSAQKNPTAFYLCASSTTGTRGQPQHFGDGTRLSIL.

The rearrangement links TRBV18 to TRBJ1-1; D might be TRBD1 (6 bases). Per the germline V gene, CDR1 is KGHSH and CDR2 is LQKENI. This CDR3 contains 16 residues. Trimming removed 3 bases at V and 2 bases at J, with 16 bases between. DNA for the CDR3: TGTGCCAGCTCACCGATCGTACGGACAGCCAACACTGAAGCTTTCTTT. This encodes CASSPIVRTANTEAFF.

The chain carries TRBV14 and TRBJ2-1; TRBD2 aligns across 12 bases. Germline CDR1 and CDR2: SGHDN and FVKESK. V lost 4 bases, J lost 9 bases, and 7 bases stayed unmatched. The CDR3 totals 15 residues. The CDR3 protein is CASSPSSGRAGEQFF. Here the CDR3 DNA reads TGTGCCAGCAGCCCCTCTAGCGGGAGGGCGGGTGAGCAGTTCTTC.

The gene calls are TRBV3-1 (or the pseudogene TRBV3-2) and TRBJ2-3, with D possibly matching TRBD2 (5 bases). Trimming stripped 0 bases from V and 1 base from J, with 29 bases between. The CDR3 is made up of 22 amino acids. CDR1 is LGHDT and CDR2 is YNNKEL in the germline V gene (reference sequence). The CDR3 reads CASSQDSVTRLLSVGGTDTQYF. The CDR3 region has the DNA TGTGCCAGCAGCCAAGACTCAGTGACGCGCCTTCTATCCGTGGGAGGCACAGATACGCAGTATTTT.

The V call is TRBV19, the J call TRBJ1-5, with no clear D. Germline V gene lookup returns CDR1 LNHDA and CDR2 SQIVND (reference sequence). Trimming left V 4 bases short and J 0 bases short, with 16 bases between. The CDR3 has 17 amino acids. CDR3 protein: CASSTLISLHSNQPQHF. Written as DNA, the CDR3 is TGTGCCAGTAGTACTCTTATCTCACTCCATAGCAATCAGCCCCAGCATTTT.

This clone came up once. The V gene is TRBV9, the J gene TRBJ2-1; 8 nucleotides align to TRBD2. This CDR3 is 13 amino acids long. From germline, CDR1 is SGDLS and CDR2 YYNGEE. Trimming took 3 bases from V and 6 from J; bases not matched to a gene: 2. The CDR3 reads CASSATSANEQFF. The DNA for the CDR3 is TGTGCCAGCAGCGCGACTAGCGCCAATGAGCAGTTCTTC.

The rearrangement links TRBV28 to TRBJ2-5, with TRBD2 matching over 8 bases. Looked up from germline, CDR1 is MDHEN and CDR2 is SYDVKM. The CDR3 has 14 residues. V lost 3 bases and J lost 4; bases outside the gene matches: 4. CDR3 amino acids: CASSLAGGTETQYF. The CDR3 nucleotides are TGTGCCAGCAGTTTGGCGGGGGGTACAGAGACCCAGTACTTC.